These T cell receptor beta chains were read from a single sample in a study of blood T cell repertoires in COVID-19. Method: immunoSEQ multiplex PCR; TCRdb's copy keeps in-frame clones and lacks some. Altogether hundreds of thousands of clones are present, more than 75% being singletons, with the ten largest covering around 3%. The sample consisted of PBMCs or T cells enriched from blood (not recorded which). The receptors shown here come from a woman aged 40 to 55 with acute COVID-19. CDR3s include the opening cysteine and the closing phenylalanine or tryptophan. The D gene is left open where the match is weak. For some rows the clone size is stated as once, few or many, or as a class when expanded; others skip it.

cdr3_aa: CASRQGTGYTGELFF
cdr3_nt: TGCGCCAGCAGACAAGGAACAGGGTACACCGGGGAGCTGTTTTTT
clone_size: few
j_call: TRBJ2-2
v_call: TRBV5-1
d_call: -

cdr3_aa: CASRRLDSGANVLTF
cdr3_nt: TGTGCCAGCAGGAGACTGGACTCTGGGGCCAACGTCCTGACTTTC
clone_size: -
j_call: TRBJ2-6
v_call: TRBV27
d_call: -

cdr3_aa: CASSSTWTSGAYEQYF
cdr3_nt: TGTGCCAGCAGCTCAACTTGGACTAGCGGTGCCTACGAGCAGTACTTC
clone_size: -
j_call: TRBJ2-7
v_call: TRBV7-9
d_call: TRBD2

cdr3_aa: CASTISGDNQPQHF
cdr3_nt: TGTGCCAGCACCATCTCAGGGGACAATCAGCCCCAGCATTTT
clone_size: -
j_call: TRBJ1-5
v_call: TRBV2
d_call: -

cdr3_aa: CASSLGGGTHGYTF
cdr3_nt: TGTGCCAGCAGCTTAGGCGGGGGAACCCATGGCTACACCTTC
clone_size: -
j_call: TRBJ1-2
v_call: TRBV7-8
d_call: -

cdr3_aa: CASSYRDSRRAGELFF
cdr3_nt: TGTGCCAGCAGCTACCGGGACTCAAGAAGGGCCGGGGAGCTGTTTTTT
clone_size: -
j_call: TRBJ2-2
v_call: TRBV7-2
d_call: -

cdr3_aa: CASSPGLAGEDRRNEQFF
cdr3_nt: TGCGCCAGCAGCCCGGGACTAGCGGGAGAGGATCGGCGGAATGAGCAGTTCTTC
clone_size: -
j_call: TRBJ2-1
v_call: TRBV5-1
d_call: TRBD2

cdr3_aa: CASSVDRIGNTEAFF
cdr3_nt: TGTGCCAGCAGTGTAGACAGAATCGGGAACACTGAAGCTTTCTTT
clone_size: once
j_call: TRBJ1-1
v_call: TRBV6-1
d_call: -

cdr3_aa: CASRRDRLNTEAFF
cdr3_nt: TGTGCCAGCAGAAGGGACAGGTTGAACACTGAAGCTTTCTTT
clone_size: -
j_call: TRBJ1-1
v_call: TRBV6-5
d_call: TRBD1

cdr3_aa: CATSDAGGDSYNEQFF
cdr3_nt: TGTGCCACCAGTGATGCCGGGGGGGACTCCTACAATGAGCAGTTCTTC
clone_size: once
j_call: TRBJ2-1
v_call: TRBV24-1
d_call: TRBD2

cdr3_aa: CASSPRPGTEAFF
cdr3_nt: TGTGCCAGCAGCCCACGTCCCGGCACTGAAGCTTTCTTT
clone_size: -
j_call: TRBJ1-1
v_call: TRBV3-1/TRBV3-2
d_call: -

cdr3_aa: CAISRTGGSGNTIYF
cdr3_nt: TGTGCCATCAGCCGAACAGGGGGCTCTGGAAACACCATATATTTT
clone_size: once
j_call: TRBJ1-3
v_call: TRBV10-3
d_call: TRBD1

cdr3_aa: CASSKGKTGGTDTQYF
cdr3_nt: TGTGCCAGCAGCAAAGGAAAAACAGGGGGCACAGATACGCAGTATTTT
clone_size: -
j_call: TRBJ2-3
v_call: TRBV21-1
d_call: -

cdr3_aa: CASTSSGNTIYF
cdr3_nt: TGTGCCAGCACCTCCTCTGGAAACACCATATATTTT
clone_size: -
j_call: TRBJ1-3
v_call: TRBV6-5
d_call: -

cdr3_aa: CASSVGPDNSPLHF
cdr3_nt: TGTGCCAGCAGCGTAGGTCCAGATAATTCACCCCTCCACTTT
clone_size: few
j_call: TRBJ1-6
v_call: TRBV9
d_call: -

cdr3_aa: CASSPGTSAKETQYF
cdr3_nt: TGTGCCAGCAGCCCTGGGACTAGCGCGAAGGAGACCCAGTACTTC
clone_size: -
j_call: TRBJ2-5
v_call: TRBV27
d_call: TRBD2

cdr3_aa: CASSQPSGSGELFF
cdr3_nt: TGCGCCAGCAGCCAACCTAGCGGGAGCGGGGAGCTGTTTTTT
clone_size: many
j_call: TRBJ2-2
v_call: TRBV4-1
d_call: TRBD2